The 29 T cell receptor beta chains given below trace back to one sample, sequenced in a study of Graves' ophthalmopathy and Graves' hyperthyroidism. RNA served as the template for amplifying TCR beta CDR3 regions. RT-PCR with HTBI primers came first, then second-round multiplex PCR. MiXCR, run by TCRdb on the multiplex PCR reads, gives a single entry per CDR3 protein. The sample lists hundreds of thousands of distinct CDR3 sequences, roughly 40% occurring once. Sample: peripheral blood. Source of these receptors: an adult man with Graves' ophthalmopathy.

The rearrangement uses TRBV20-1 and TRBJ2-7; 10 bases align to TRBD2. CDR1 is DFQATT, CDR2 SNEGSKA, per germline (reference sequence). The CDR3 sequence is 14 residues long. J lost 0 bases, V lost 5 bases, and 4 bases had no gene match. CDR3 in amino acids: CSAPLAGASYEQYF. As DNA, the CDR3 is TGCAGTGCTCCTCTAGCGGGGGCCTCCTACGAGCAGTACTTC.

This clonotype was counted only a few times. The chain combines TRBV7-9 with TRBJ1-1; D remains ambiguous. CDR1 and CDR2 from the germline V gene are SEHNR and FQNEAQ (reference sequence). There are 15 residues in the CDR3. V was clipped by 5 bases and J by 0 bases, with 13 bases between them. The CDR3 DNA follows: TGTGCCAGCAGCCAAGTCCAGCGGGTGAACACTGAAGCTTTCTTT. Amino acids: CASSQVQRVNTEAFF.

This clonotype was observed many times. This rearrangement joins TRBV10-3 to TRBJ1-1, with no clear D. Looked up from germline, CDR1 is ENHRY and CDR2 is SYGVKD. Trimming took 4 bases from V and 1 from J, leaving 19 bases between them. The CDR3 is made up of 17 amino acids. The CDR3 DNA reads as TGTGCCATCAGTGTAAACGATGTTAGTCCAGAGAACACTGAAGCTTTCTTT. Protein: CAISVNDVSPENTEAFF.

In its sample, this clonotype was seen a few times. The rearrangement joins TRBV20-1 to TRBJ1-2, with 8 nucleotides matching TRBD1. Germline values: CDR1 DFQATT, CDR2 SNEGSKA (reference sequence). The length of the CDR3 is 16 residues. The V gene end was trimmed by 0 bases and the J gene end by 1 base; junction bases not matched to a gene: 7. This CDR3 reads CSARDNGDRGNYGYTF. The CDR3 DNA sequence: TGCAGTGCTAGAGATAATGGCGACAGGGGTAACTATGGCTACACCTTC.

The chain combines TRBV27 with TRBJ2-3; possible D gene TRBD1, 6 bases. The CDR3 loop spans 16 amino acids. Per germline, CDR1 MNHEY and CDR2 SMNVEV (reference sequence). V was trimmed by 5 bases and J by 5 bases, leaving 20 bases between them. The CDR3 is CASSPQGALRQDTQYF. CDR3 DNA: TGTGCCAGCAGTCCACAGGGTGCTTTACGACAAGATACGCAGTATTTT.

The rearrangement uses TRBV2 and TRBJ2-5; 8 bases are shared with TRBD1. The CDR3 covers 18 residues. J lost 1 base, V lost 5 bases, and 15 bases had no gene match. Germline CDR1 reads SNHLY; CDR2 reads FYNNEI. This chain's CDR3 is CASSTELRDRRTQETQYF. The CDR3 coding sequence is TGTGCCAGCAGTACCGAGCTCCGGGACAGGAGAACCCAAGAGACCCAGTACTTC.

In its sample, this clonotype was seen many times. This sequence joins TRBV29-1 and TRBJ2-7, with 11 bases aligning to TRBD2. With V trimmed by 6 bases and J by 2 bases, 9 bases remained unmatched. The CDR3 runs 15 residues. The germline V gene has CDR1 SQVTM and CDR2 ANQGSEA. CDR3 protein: CSVPDDSGRAYEQYF. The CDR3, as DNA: TGCAGCGTCCCGGACGATAGCGGGAGGGCCTACGAGCAGTACTTC.

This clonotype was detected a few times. CDR3 region: CASSPDRASGANVLTF. CDR3 in DNA: TGTGCCAGCAGCCCGGACAGGGCCTCTGGGGCCAACGTCCTGACTTTC. V is TRBV7-9 and J is TRBJ2-6; 8 positions agree with TRBD1. Germline trimming cut 5 bases from V and 0 bases from J; bases unmatched to any gene: 3. Per the germline V gene, CDR1 is SEHNR and CDR2 is FQNEAQ (reference sequence). There are 16 residues in the CDR3.

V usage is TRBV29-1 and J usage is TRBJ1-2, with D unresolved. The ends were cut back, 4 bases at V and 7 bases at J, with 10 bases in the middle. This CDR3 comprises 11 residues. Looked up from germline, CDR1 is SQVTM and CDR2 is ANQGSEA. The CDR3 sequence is CSVVIRSGYTF. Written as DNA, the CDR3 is TGCAGCGTTGTTATTAGGTCTGGCTACACCTTC.

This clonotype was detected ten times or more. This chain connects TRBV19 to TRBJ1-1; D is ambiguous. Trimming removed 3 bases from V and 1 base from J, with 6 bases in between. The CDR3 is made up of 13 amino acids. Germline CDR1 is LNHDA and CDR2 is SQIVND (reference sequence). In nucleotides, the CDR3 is TGTGCCAGTAGTATGACGTGGAACACTGAAGCTTTCTTT. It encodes CASSMTWNTEAFF. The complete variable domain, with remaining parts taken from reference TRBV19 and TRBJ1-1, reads DGGITQSPKYLFRKEGQNVTLSCEQNLNHDAMYWYRQDPGQGLRLIYYSQIVNDFQKGDIAEGYSVSREKKESFPLTVTSAQKNPTAFYLCASSMTWNTEAFFGQGTRLTVV.

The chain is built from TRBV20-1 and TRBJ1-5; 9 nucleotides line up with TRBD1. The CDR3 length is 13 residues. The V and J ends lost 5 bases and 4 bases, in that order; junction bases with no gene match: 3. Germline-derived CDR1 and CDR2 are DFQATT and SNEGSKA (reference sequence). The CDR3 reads CSARTGVNQPQHF. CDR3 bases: TGCAGTGCTCGGACAGGGGTGAATCAGCCCCAGCATTTT.

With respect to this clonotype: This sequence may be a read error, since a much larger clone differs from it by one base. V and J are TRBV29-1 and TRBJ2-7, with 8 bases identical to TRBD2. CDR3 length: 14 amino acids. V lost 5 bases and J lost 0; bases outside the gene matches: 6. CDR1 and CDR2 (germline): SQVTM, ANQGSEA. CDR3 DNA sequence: TGCAGCGTTAGCGGGGGCTGGACCTCCTACGAGCAGTACTTC. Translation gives CSVSGGWTSYEQYF.

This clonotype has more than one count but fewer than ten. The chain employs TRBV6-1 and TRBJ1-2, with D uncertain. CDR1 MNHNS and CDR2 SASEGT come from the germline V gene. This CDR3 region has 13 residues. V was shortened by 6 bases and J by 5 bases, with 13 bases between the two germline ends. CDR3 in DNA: TGTGCCAGCAGGTCCAGGCGGGATTATGGCTACACCTTC. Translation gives CASRSRRDYGYTF.

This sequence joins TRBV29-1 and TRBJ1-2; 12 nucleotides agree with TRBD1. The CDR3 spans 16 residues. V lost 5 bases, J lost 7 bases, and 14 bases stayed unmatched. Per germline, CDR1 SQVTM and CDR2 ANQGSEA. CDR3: CSVLNRDRGQMGGYTF. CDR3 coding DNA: TGCAGCGTTTTAAACCGGGACAGGGGGCAGATGGGTGGCTACACCTTC.

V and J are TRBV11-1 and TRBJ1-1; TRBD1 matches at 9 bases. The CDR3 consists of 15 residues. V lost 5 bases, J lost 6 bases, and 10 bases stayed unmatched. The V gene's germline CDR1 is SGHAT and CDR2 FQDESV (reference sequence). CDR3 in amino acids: CASSPPGQGRAEAFF. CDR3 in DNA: TGTGCCAGCAGCCCTCCGGGACAGGGTAGGGCTGAAGCTTTCTTT.

CDR3 DNA: TGTGCCAGCAGTTACACAGGGGGGGAGACCCAGTACTTC. This translates into CASSYTGGETQYF. The V and J genes are TRBV2 and TRBJ2-5; 8 bases are a match to TRBD1. The CDR3 is 13 amino acids. V trimming: 5 bases; J trimming: 5 bases; junction bases outside the gene matches: 4. Germline assignment: CDR1 SNHLY and CDR2 FYNNEI.

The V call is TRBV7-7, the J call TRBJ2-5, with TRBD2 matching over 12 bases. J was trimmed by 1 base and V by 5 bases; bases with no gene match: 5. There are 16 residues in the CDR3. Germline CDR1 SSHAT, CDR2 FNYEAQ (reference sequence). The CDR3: CASSIRGLAGQETQYF. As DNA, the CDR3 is TGTGCCAGCAGCATAAGGGGACTAGCGGGCCAAGAGACCCAGTACTTC.

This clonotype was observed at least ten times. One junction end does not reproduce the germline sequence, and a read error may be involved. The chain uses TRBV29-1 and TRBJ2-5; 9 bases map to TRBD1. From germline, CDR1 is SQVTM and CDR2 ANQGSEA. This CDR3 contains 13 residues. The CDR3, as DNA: TGCAGCGTTCAACAGGGGGCGGGAGAGGCCCAGTACTTC. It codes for CSVQQGAGEAQYF.

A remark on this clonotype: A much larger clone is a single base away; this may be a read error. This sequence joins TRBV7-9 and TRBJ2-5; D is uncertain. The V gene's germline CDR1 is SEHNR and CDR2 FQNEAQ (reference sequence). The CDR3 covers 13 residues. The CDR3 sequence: CASSLYGEEPQYF. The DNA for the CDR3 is TGTGCCAGCAGCTTATATGGAGAAGAGCCCCAGTACTTC.

The CDR3 is CATSDPGTGVLNQPQHF. CDR3 DNA: TGTGCCACCAGTGACCCAGGGACAGGGGTTCTTAATCAGCCCCAGCATTTT. V and J are TRBV24-1 and TRBJ1-5, with 10 positions matching TRBD1. This CDR3 is 17 amino acids long. V was pared by 4 bases and J by 4 bases, with 9 bases of the junction left unmatched. Germline CDR1 KGHDR, CDR2 SFDVKD.

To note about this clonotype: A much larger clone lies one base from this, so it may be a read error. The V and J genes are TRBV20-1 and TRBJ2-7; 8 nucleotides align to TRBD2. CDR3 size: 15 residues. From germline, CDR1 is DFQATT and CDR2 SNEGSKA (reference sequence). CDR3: CRASGGFDLSYEQYF. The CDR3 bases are TGCAGAGCCAGCGGGGGATTCGACCTCTCCTACGAGCAGTACTTC.

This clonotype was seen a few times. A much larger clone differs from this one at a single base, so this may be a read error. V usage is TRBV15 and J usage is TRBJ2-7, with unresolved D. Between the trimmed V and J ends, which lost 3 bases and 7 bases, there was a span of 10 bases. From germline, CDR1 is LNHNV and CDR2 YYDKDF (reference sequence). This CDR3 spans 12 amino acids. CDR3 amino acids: CATSSIQNEQYF. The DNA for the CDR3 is TGTGCCACCAGCAGTATACAGAATGAGCAGTACTTC.

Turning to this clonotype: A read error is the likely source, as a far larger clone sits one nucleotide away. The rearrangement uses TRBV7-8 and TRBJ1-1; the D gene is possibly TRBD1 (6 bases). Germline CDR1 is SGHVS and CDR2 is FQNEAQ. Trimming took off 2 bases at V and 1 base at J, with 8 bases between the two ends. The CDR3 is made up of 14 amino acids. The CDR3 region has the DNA TGTGCCAGCAGCTTACGCAGGGGGAACACTGAAGCTTTCTTT. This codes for CASSLRRGNTEAFF.

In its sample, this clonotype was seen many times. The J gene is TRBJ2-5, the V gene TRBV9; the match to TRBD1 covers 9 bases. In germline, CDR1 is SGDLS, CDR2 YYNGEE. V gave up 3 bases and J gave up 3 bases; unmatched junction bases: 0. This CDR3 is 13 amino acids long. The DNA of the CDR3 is TGTGCCAGCAGCGGGACAGGGGAAGAGACCCAGTACTTC. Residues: CASSGTGEETQYF. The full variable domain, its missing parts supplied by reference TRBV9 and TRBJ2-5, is DSGVTQTPKHLITATGQRVTLRCSPRSGDLSVYWYQQSLDQGLQFLIQYYNGEERAKGNILERFSAQQFPDLHSELNLSSLELGDSALYFCASSGTGEETQYFGPGTRLLVL.

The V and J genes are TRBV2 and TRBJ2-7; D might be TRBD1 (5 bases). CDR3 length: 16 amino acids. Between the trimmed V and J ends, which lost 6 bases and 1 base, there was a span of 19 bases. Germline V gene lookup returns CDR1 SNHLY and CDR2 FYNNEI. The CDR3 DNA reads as TGTGCCAGCAGCTATCTTCAGGGCCCCCTTTCCTACGAGCAGTACTTC. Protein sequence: CASSYLQGPLSYEQYF.

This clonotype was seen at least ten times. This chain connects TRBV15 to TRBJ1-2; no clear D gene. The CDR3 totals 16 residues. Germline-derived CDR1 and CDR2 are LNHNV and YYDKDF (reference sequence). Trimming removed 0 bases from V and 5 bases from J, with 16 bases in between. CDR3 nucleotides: TGTGCCACCAGCAGAGATGAAGGAAGCCAGAGGTATGGCTACACCTTC. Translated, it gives CATSRDEGSQRYGYTF.

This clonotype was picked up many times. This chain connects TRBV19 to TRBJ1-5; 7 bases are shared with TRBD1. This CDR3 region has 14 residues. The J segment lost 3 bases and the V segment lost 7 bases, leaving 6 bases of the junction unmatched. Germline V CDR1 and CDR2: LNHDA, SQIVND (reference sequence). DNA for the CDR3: TGTGCCAGTAACGTGGGACAGATCAATCAGCCCCAGCATTTT. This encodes CASNVGQINQPQHF.

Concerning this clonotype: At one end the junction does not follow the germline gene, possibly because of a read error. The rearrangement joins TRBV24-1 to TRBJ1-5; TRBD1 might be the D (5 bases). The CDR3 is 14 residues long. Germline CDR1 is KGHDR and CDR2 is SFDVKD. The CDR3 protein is CASSYQGTNQPQHF. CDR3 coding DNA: TGTGCCAGCAGTTATCAGGGCACAAATCAGCCCCAGCATTTT.

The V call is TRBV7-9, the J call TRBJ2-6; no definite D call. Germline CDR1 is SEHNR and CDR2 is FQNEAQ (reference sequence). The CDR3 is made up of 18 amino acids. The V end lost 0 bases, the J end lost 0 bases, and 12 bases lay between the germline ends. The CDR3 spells CASSLAGSKGSGANVLTF. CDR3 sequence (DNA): TGTGCCAGCAGCTTAGCTGGGTCGAAAGGCTCTGGGGCCAACGTCCTGACTTTC.